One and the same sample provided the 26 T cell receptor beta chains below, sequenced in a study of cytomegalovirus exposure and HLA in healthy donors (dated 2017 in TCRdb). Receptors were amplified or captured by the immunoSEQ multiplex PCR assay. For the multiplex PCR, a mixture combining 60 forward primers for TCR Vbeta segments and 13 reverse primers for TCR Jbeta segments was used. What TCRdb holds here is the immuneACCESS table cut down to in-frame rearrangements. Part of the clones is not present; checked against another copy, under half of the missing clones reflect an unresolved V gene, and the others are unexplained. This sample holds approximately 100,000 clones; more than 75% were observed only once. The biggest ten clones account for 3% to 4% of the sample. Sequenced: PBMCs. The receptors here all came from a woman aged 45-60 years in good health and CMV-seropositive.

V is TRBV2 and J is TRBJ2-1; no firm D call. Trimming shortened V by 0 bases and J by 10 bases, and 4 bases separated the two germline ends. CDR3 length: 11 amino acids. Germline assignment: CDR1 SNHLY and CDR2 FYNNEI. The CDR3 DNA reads TGTGCCAGCAGTGAAGCTCAGGAGCAGTTCTTC. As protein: CASSEAQEQFF.

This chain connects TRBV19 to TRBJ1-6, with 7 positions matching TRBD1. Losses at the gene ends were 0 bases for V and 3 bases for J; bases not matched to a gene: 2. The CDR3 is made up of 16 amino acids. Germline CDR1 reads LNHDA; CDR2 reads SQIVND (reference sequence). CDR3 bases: TGTGCCAGTAGTATAGAGGACAGGATCTATAATTCACCCCTCCACTTT. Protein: CASSIEDRIYNSPLHF.

This CDR3 is CASSEVGTSGAGQYF. The CDR3 region has the DNA TGTGCCAGCAGTGAGGTCGGGACTAGCGGGGCGGGGCAGTACTTC. The genes are TRBV6-1 and TRBJ2-7, with 13 nucleotides matching TRBD2. The J segment lost 9 bases and the V segment lost 3 bases, leaving 8 bases of the junction unmatched. The CDR3 covers 15 residues. Germline CDR1 MNHNS, CDR2 SASEGT.

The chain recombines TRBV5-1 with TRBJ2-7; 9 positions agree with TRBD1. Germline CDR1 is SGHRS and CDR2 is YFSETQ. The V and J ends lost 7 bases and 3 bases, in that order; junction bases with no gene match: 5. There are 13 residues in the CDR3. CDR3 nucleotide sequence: TGCGCCAGCGGACCGGGACAGGGCTACGAGCAGTACTTC. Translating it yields CASGPGQGYEQYF.

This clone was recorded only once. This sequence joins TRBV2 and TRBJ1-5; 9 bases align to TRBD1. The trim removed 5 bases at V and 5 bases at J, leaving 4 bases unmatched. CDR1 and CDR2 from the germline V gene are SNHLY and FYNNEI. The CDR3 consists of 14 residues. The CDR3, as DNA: TGTGCCAGCAGTACCGGGACAGGGCATCAGCCCCAGCATTTT. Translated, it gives CASSTGTGHQPQHF. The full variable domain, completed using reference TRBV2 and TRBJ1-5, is EPEVTQTPSHQVTQMGQEVILRCVPISNHLYFYWYRQILGQKVEFLVSFYNNEISEKSEIFDDQFSVERPDGSNFTLKIRSTKLEDSAMYFCASSTGTGHQPQHFGDGTRLSIL.

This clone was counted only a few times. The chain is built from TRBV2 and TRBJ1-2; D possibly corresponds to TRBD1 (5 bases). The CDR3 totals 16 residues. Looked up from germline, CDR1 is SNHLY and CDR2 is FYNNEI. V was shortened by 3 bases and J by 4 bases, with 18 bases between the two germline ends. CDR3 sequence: CASSEFWRGGGYGYTF. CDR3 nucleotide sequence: TGTGCCAGCAGTGAGTTTTGGAGGGGAGGAGGCTATGGCTACACCTTC. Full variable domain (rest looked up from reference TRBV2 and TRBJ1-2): EPEVTQTPSHQVTQMGQEVILRCVPISNHLYFYWYRQILGQKVEFLVSFYNNEISEKSEIFDDQFSVERPDGSNFTLKIRSTKLEDSAMYFCASSEFWRGGGYGYTFGSGTRLTVV.

For the CDR3, the DNA is TGTGCCAGCAGCTTGGCCCAGCCGAAGCGGATGAACACTGAAGCTTTCTTT. It specifies CASSLAQPKRMNTEAFF. The V and J genes are TRBV11-2 and TRBJ1-1; D call uncertain. Trimming took off 3 bases at V and 0 bases at J, with 17 bases between the two ends. The germline CDR1 and CDR2 sequences are SGHAT and FQNNGV. The CDR3 has 17 residues.

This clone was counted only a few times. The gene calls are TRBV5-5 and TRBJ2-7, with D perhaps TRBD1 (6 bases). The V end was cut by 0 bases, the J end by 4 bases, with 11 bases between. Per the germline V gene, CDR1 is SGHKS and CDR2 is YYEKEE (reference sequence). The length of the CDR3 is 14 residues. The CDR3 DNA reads TGTGCCAGCAGCTTGGACAGGGTTTCGTACGAGCAGTACTTC. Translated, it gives CASSLDRVSYEQYF. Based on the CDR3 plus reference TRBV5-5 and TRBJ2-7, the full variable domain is DAGVTQSPTHLIKTRGQQVTLRCSPISGHKSVSWYQQVLGQGPQFIFQYYEKEERGRGNFPDRFSARQFPNYSSELNVNALLLGDSALYLCASSLDRVSYEQYFGPGTRLTVT.

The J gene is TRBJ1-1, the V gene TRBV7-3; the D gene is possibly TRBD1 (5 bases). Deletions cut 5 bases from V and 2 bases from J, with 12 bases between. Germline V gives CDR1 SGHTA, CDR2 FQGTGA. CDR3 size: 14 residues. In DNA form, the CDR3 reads TGTGCCAGCAGCGCGGGGACCGATAACACTGAAGCTTTCTTT. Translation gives CASSAGTDNTEAFF.

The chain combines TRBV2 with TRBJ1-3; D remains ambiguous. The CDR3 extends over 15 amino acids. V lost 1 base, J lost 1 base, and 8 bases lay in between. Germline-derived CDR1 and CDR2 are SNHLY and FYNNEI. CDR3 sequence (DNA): TGTGCCAGCAGTGAAGTCGGGGTATCTGGAAACACCATATATTTT. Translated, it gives CASSEVGVSGNTIYF.

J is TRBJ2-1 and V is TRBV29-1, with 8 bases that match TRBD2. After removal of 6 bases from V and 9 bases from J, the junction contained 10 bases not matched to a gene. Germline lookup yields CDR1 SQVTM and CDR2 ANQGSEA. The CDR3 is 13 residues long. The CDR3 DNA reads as TGCAGCGTGCGGGGGGCCCGGCGTGGTGAGCAGTTCTTC. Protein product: CSVRGARRGEQFF.

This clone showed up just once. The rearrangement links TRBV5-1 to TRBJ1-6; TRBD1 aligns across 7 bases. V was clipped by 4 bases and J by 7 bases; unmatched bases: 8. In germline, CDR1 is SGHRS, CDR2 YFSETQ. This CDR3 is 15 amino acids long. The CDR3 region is CASSPVGTENSPLHF. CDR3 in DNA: TGCGCCAGCAGCCCGGTAGGGACAGAGAATTCACCCCTCCACTTT.

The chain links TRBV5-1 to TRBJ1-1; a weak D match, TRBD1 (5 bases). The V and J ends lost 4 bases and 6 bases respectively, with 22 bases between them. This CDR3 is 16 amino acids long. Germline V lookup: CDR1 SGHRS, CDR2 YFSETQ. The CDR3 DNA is TGCGCCAGCAGCCTGGGGGACGTCTCGGGGGTCGCTGAAGCTTTCTTT. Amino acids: CASSLGDVSGVAEAFF.

Here the CDR3 reads CASSIVAGPHYEQYF. The CDR3 DNA sequence: TGTGCCAGTAGTATAGTTGCGGGGCCCCACTACGAGCAGTACTTC. V usage is TRBV19 and J usage is TRBJ2-7; the D gene is possibly TRBD2 (6 bases). V was clipped by 1 base and J by 3 bases, with 13 bases between them. Germline V gene data show CDR1 as LNHDA and CDR2 as SQIVND (reference sequence). The CDR3 is 15 residues long.

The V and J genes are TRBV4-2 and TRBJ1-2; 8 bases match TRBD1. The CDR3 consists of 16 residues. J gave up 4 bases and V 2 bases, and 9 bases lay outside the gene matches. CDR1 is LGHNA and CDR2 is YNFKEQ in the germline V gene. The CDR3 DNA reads TGTGCCAGCAGCCAAAAGGCACAGGGGGGCTTCTATGGCTACACCTTC. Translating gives CASSQKAQGGFYGYTF.

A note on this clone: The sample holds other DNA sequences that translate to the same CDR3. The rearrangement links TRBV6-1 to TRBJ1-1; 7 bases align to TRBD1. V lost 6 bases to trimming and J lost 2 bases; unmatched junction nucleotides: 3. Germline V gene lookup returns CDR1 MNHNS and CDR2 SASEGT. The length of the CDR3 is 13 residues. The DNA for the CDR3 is TGTGCCAGCAGGGGACAGTCTAACACTGAAGCTTTCTTT. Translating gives CASRGQSNTEAFF.

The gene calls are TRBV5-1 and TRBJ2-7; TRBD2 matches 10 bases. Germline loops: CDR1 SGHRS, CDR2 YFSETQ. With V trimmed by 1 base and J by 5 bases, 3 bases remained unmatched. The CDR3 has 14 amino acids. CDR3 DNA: TGCGCCAGCAGCTTGAGCGGGGGGGGCGACGAGCAGTACTTC. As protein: CASSLSGGGDEQYF.

CDR3 in amino acids: CASRGTGQFF. As DNA, the CDR3 is TGTGCCAGCAGAGGGACAGGGCAGTTCTTC. The genes are TRBV2 and TRBJ2-1; 8 bases fit TRBD1. This CDR3 is 10 amino acids long. CDR1 is SNHLY, CDR2 FYNNEI, per germline. V lost 6 bases and J lost 12; bases outside the gene matches: 1.

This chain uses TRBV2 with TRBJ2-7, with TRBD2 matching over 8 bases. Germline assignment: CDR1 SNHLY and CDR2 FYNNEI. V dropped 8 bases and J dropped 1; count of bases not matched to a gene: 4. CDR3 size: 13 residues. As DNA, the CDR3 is TGTGCCAGCCAGGCGGGGGGTTCCTACGAGCAGTACTTC. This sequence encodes CASQAGGSYEQYF.

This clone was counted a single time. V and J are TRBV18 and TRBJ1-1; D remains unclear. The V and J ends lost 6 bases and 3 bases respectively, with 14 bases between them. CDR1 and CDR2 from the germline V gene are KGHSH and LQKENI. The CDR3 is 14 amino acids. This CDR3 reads CASSLTVQDTEAFF. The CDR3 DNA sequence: TGTGCCAGCTCCCTCACGGTTCAGGACACTGAAGCTTTCTTT.

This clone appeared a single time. This chain's CDR3 is CASSLAGGRMNTEAFF. The DNA for the CDR3 is TGTGCCAGCAGCTTAGCCGGGGGGCGGATGAACACTGAAGCTTTCTTT. The rearrangement links TRBV11-2 to TRBJ1-1, with D possibly matching TRBD1 (6 bases). V was clipped by 1 base and J by 0 bases, with 12 bases between them. Germline V lookup: CDR1 SGHAT, CDR2 FQNNGV. CDR3 length: 16 amino acids.

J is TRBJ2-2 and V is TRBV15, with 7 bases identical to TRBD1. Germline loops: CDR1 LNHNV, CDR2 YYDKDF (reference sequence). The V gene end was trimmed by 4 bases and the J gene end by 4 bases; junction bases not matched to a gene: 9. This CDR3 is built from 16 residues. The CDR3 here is CATSKIDRVGTGELFF. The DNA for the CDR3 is TGTGCCACCAGCAAGATCGACAGGGTTGGCACCGGGGAGCTGTTTTTT.

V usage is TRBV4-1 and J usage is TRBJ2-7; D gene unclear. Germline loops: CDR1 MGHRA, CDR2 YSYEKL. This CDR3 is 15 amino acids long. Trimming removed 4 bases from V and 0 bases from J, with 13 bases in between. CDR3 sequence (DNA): TGCGCCAGCAGCCCGATCGACTCAAGCTCCTACGAGCAGTACTTC. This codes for CASSPIDSSSYEQYF.

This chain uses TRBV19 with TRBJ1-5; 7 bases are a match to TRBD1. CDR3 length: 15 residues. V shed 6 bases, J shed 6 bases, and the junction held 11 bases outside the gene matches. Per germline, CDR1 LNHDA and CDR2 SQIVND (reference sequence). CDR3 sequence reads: CASRTLTGSSQPQHF. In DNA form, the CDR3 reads TGTGCCAGTAGGACCCTGACAGGGTCTAGTCAGCCCCAGCATTTT.

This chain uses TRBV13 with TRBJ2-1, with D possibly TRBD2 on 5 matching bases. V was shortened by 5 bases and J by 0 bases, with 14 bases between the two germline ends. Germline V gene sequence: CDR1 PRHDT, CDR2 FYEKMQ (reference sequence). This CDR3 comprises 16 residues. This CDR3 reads CASSPGESGSYNEQFF. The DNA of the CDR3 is TGTGCCAGCAGCCCCGGGGAGAGCGGCTCCTACAATGAGCAGTTCTTC.

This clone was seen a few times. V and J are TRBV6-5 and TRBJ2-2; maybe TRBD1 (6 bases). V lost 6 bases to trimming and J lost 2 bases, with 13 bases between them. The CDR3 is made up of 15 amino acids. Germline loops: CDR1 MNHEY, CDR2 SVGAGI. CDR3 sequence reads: CASSRQDTNTGELFF. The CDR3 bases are TGTGCCAGCAGCCGACAGGACACCAACACCGGGGAGCTGTTTTTT.